Sequencing of this T cell receptor beta chain was carried out in a study of T cells in Graves' hyperthyroidism and ophthalmopathy. This clonotype was recorded at least ten times. What it recognizes is unknown. PBMCs stemmed from under 11 ml fresh peripheral blood. Trimming took off 5 bases at V and 7 bases at J, with 17 bases between the two ends. The germline CDR1 and CDR2 sequences are GTSNPN and SVGIG (reference sequence). This CDR3 region has 14 residues. TCR beta CDR3 region amplification was performed from RNA transcripts. The HTBI set primed first-round TCR CDR3 RT-PCR. TCRdb re-derived calls from the multiplex PCR reads in MiXCR, one entry per CDR3 protein. The data show under 350,000 distinct CDR3 sequences, roughly an eighth seen once. General study points: The majority of expanded thyroid clonotypes above 0.001 also appeared in blood. For ophthalmopathy, model prediction preceded onset by a median 6.5 months. A model of 13 V-J pairs discriminated ophthalmopathy from stable hyperthyroidism.

This sequence was found in a woman aged 40 to 49 with Graves' hyperthyroidism. The genes are TRBV30 and TRBJ1-4; D might be TRBD1 (5 bases). The sequencing input was blood. The CDR3 nucleotides are TGTGCCTGGGCACCAGGGATTCGCGCTGAAAAACTGTTTTTT. Its protein is CAWAPGIRAEKLFF.